What follows is one T cell receptor (beta chain) and its context. The data were taken from a study of cytomegalovirus exposure and HLA in healthy donors. The CDR3 runs to 18 residues. From germline, CDR1 is SEHNR and CDR2 FQNEAQ (reference sequence). The V segment lost 4 bases and the J segment 0 bases; nucleotides outside the gene matches: 6. The PCR ran on 60 Vbeta and 13 Jbeta primers. Repertoires were generated with immunoSEQ multiplex PCR, while TCRdb's copy carries only in-frame clones and drops some. This sample has over 200,000 clones, with roughly 80% found just once. The gene calls are TRBV7-9 and TRBJ2-1, with 13 bases matching TRBD2. Source material: PBMCs. The clonotype comes from a middle-aged man in good health and CMV-seropositive. CDR3 bases: TGTGCCAGCAGCTCCCGGACTAGCGGGGGTAGCTCCTACAATGAGCAGTTCTTC. Translation gives CASSSRTSGGSSYNEQFF.